This T cell receptor beta chain emerged from a study of blood T cell repertoires in COVID-19. The repertoire was sequenced with immunoSEQ multiplex PCR; TCRdb's copy has only in-frame clones and lacks some. The data hold tens of thousands of clones, with around 80% observed a single time. The CDR3 loop spans 14 amino acids. V lost 0 bases to trimming and J lost 0 bases, with 5 bases between them. Germline V lookup: CDR1 SGHRS, CDR2 YFSETQ. The sequence came from a man older than 75 with active or convalescent COVID-19. This chain links TRBV5-1 with TRBJ2-3; unclear D gene. Sequencing input: peripheral blood. CDR3 residues: CASSLGTSTDTQYF. The CDR3 DNA reads as TGCGCCAGCAGCTTGGGAACTAGCACAGATACGCAGTATTTT.